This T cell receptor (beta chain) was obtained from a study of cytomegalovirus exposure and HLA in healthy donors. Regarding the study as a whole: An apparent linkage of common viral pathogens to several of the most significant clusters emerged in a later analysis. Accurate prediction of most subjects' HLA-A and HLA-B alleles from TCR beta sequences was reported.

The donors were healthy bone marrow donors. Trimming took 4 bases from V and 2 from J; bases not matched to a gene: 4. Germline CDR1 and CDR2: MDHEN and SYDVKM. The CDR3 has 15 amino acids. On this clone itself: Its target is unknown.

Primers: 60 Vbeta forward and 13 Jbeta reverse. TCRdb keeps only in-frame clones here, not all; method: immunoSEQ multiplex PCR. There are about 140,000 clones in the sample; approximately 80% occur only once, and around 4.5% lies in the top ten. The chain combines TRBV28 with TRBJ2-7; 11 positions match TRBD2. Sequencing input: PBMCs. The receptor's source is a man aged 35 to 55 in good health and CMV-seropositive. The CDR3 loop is CASSSLAGVPYEQYF. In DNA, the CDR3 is TGTGCCAGCAGTTCACTAGCGGGAGTCCCCTACGAGCAGTACTTC.